One and the same sample provided the 5 T cell receptor beta chains below, sequenced in a study of blood T cell repertoires in COVID-19. Clones were read by immunoSEQ multiplex PCR, and TCRdb kept only the in-frame ones, dropping some. The top ten clones hold 8.8% of a sample with about 25,000 clones, roughly 87% of them seen once. The specimen sequenced was peripheral blood. All receptors come from a human donor with active COVID-19. The donor label of this sample is uncertain.

The V call is TRBV3-1 (or the pseudogene TRBV3-2), the J call TRBJ2-5; 9 nucleotides align to TRBD2. Looked up from germline, CDR1 is LGHDT and CDR2 is YNNKEL (reference sequence). V trimming: 4 bases; J trimming: 5 bases; junction bases outside the gene matches: 11. CDR3 size: 16 residues. CDR3 amino acids: CASSRIAGAVGETQYF. The CDR3 DNA is TGTGCCAGCAGCCGAATAGCGGGAGCGGTCGGGGAGACCCAGTACTTC.

The chain couples TRBV19 to TRBJ2-1, with TRBD2 identical over 7 bases. Germline V gene sequence: CDR1 LNHDA, CDR2 SQIVND (reference sequence). CDR3 length equals 14 residues. V lost 4 bases to trimming and J lost 9 bases; unmatched junction nucleotides: 9. This CDR3 is CASSTSGIVGEQFF. Here the CDR3 DNA reads TGTGCCAGTAGTACCAGCGGGATAGTAGGTGAGCAGTTCTTC.

This chain joins TRBV30 and TRBJ1-1; TRBD1 is a possible D gene (5 bases). V lost 4 bases and J 5 bases, leaving 11 bases between the germline ends. This CDR3 is 12 amino acids long. CDR1 and CDR2 (germline): GTSNPN, SVGIG (reference sequence). The CDR3 nucleotides are TGTGCCTGGACGCCCCGACAGACTGAAGCTTTCTTT. It codes for CAWTPRQTEAFF.

The chain joins TRBV11-2 to TRBJ2-5, with 12 bases that match TRBD2. This CDR3 is 17 amino acids long. J was trimmed by 5 bases and V by 1 base; bases with no gene match: 8. Germline V gene data show CDR1 as SGHAT and CDR2 as FQNNGV. CDR3 sequence: CASSLVWGLAGGETQYF. For the CDR3, the DNA is TGTGCCAGCAGCTTAGTTTGGGGACTAGCGGGTGGGGAGACCCAGTACTTC.

Sample share makes this clone medium-sized (0.01 to 0.1%). V is TRBV7-9 and J is TRBJ1-3; D not certain. The CDR3 covers 13 residues. In germline, CDR1 is SEHNR, CDR2 FQNEAQ (reference sequence). The ends were cut back, 5 bases at V and 8 bases at J, with 13 bases in the middle. Written as DNA, the CDR3 is TGTGCCAGCAGCCTAGGAGGAATATACACCATATATTTT. As protein: CASSLGGIYTIYF.